This T cell receptor beta chain was identified in a study of T and B cells in COVID-19 patients (TCRdb year 2020). A note on the overall study: In this study, adaptive immunity was profiled in COVID-19 patients who either had active infection or had recovered, using TRB and IGH repertoire sequencing of peripheral blood. The TCR and BCR sequence repository comprised over 35 patients and some 64 time points, with over 8 million TCR sequences analysed. An age-matched reference group of 39 healthy donors negative for COVID-19 antibodies served as the comparison for repertoire analyses. A recovered cohort included more than 15 patients who provided roughly 20 samples, and most of these patients had mild to moderate COVID-19 treated on an outpatient basis. Up to about 9 follow-up blood samples were collected per patient, with some samples spanning different disease stages in the same individual. In the active-infection cohort, 12 of 20 patients were critically ill and required mechanical ventilation or ECMO. Patients in the recovered cohort had a median age of around 31 years, compared with over 60 years for patients in the active-infection cohort. In the active-infection cohort, about 90% of the 20 patients had comorbidities linked to unfavorable COVID-19 outcome. Two patients were included in both the recovered and active cohorts because samples were available from active disease and after recovery. The paper's findings and limits, for the study overall: A total of 2,331 exclusive TCR clusters, including some 30 low-pGen clusters, were found in the recovered cohort. The reported TCR clusters were said to need prospective validation before any clinical use. The cohort was considered too small to assess HLA contributions to COVID-19 susceptibility or severity. TRB repertoires were highly clonal in active COVID-19, whereas diversity and richness at recovery rose above healthy donor levels. In patients with COVID-19, the usage of TRBV/TRBJ genes was reported to be strongly skewed. Few blood samples were available from mildly ill patients while symptoms were present, and early samples from severe cases were likewise scarce. Specific T cell subsets (CD4+/Treg/CD8+) and sorted SARS-CoV-2-responsive or tetramer+ T cells had not yet been sequenced, and the corresponding sequencing experiments were ongoing.

Sequenced on an Illumina MiSeq. Multiplex PCR with BIOMED2 TRB-A/B primer pools was used to amplify the TRB rearrangements. Illumina-compatible adapters and 7-nucleotide sample barcodes were added to the amplicons in two consecutive PCRs. All library PCRs used Phusion HS II polymerase. Amplicons were gel-purified with the NucleoSpin Gel and PCR Clean-up kit, quantified on Qubit, and pooled at approximately 4 nM. Amplicon pool quality was checked on an Agilent 2100 Bioanalyzer before Illumina next-generation sequencing. The original pipeline was this. TRB rearrangements were annotated with MiXCR 3.0.8 using the default MiXCR reference library. Non-productive reads and sequences with fewer than 2 reads were removed, and every unique CDR3 nucleotide sequence was treated as one clone. Clonality, diversity, richness and V-J gene usage were computed in R 3.5.1. GLIPH2 was used for TCR clustering by CDR3 similarity, and generation probabilities were calculated by OLGA. Only GLIPH2 clusters containing at least four unique TCR clonotypes present in at least three individuals were kept. TCRdb trimmed public reads at Q25 via fastp, called clones via MiXCR and kept in-frame beta chains. Rows are unified per CDR3 protein, each entry keeping the most common DNA and genes. It is TCRdb's table, rather than the study itself, that gives the V and J calls and clone size. For this sample there are roughly 25,000 distinct CDR3 sequences; 32% appear just once. The top ten constitute over 1.5% of the sample.

To note about this clonotype: Its antigen target is currently unknown. Base qualities are not provided; no much larger clone lies one nucleotide away.

TRB repertoires were amplified using 250-500 ng of genomic DNA isolated from blood. V is cut back by 1 base and J by 3 bases, with 4 bases in the junction unmatched. The CDR3 runs 15 residues from the cysteine to the phenylalanine. Only CDR3 DNA remains: 45 bases, in frame from the first base. Per the germline V gene, SGHRS is the CDR1 and YFSETQ is the CDR2. In this chain, TRBV5-1 is recombined with TRBJ2-1; the junction holds 7 bases that match TRBD1. The sequencing sample was made of blood. The receptor's source is a human donor who had recovered from COVID-19. CDR3 region: CASSLIAGGYNEQFF. Read as DNA, the sequence is TGCGCCAGCAGCTTGATTGCAGGGGGCTACAATGAGCAGTTCTTC.